This TCR beta chain was sequenced during a study of T-cell reconstitution after alpha-beta-depleted transplantation in children. Study-wide findings and caveats: Approximately two months post-transplant, alpha-beta T cells reportedly originated from several hundred expanded graft clones. Once a year had passed after transplant, T-cell counts and diversity came mostly from newly produced T cells.

Germline V lookup: CDR1 MNHEY, CDR2 SVGEGT. The CDR3 length is 16 residues. The J segment lost 4 bases and the V segment lost 0 bases, leaving 7 bases of the junction unmatched. Unique molecular identifiers were incorporated when the TCRbeta library was constructed. Via MiXCR, TCRdb re-called the PCR reads, giving one row per CDR3 protein. The sample has hundreds of thousands of distinct CDR3 sequences; 10% to 15% are singletons. Points on this clonotype: The antigen remains unidentified.

The specimen comprised PBMCs, mostly from graft donor cells, sampled 360 days after TCRalphabeta/CD19-depleted stem cell transplant. The chain has TRBV6-2 or TRBV6-3 and TRBJ2-3, with 7 bases that match TRBD2. The clonotype comes from a male patient between 10 and 17 years old who had a stem cell transplant for acute myeloid leukemia, so the T cells may come from the graft donor. The CDR3 spells CASSYSSSGWPDTQYF. The CDR3 bases are TGTGCCAGCAGTTACTCGAGTAGCGGGTGGCCAGATACGCAGTATTTT.